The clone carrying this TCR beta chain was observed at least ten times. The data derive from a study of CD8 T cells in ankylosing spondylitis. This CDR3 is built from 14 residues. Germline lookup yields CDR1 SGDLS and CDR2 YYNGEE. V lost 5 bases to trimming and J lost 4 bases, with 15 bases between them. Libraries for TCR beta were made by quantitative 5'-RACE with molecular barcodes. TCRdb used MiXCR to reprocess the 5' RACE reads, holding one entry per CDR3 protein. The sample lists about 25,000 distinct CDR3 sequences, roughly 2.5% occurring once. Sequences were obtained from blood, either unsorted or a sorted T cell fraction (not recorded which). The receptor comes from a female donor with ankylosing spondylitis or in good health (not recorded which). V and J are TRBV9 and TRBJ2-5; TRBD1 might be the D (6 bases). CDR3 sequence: CASSGGAWGETQYF. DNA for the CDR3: TGTGCCAGCAGTGGGGGCGCTTGGGGAGAGACCCAGTACTTC.